This TCR beta chain emerged from a study of post-analysis software for immune sequencing data (dated by TCRdb to about 2015). At the level of the whole study: Disease courses on record covered relapsing-remitting, secondary progressive and progressive-relapsing multiple sclerosis, though some patients had no subtype annotation. Patient repertoires were compared against ten to eleven previously published healthy control repertoires from donors aged about 6 to 27 years. A subset of samples was prepared in parallel using single-end sample barcoding, then pooled and co-amplified after Illumina adapter ligation.

Study-wide conclusions, independent of this receptor: Four to six TRBV segments, including TRBV5-6, TRBV5-1 and TRBV20-1, were significantly more frequent in patients than controls. Multiple sclerosis patients had significantly lower normalized Chao1 diversity than controls, a result that suggests substantial peripheral T-cell clonal expansion. Strong co-clustering of samples prepared in the same batch was shown by direct clustering with F measure, prompting a batch-effect correction. The control group was slightly older than the multiple sclerosis patient group.

To demonstrate the VDJtools post-analysis software, the study profiled TCR beta repertoires from the peripheral blood of approximately twelve young patients with multiple sclerosis. Multiple sclerosis patients were children and adolescents aged about 6 to 17 years. Reading from cysteine to phenylalanine, the CDR3 counts 12 amino acids. The retained sequence is limited to the CDR3, 36 bases, with the frame set at the first base. From a lookup of the germline V gene (reference sequence), CDR1 and CDR2 are DFQATT and SNEGSKA. V and J lose 2 bases and 4 bases, and a span of 8 bases separates them. Library method: PCR. The sequencing machine was an Illumina HiSeq 2500. To reduce PCR and sequencing biases, unique molecular identifiers were incorporated into the TCR beta cDNA libraries. Per 1 to 10 million input T cells, 500,000 or so cDNA molecules were obtained, such that each molecule approximated one T cell. Patient libraries were prepared and sequenced with the same protocol used for the earlier healthy control dataset. Samples belonging to the same batch were prepared together, multiplexed and sequenced on a shared HiSeq lane. The source study handled its data this way. MIGEC handled the raw barcoded reads, throwing out single-read molecular identifier groups before consensus assembly and CDR3 extraction. Clonotype tables were post-analysed with VDJtools, normalizing diversity by down-sampling all datasets to the smallest sample size. In repertoire overlap clustering, CDR3 amino acid sequences, but not nucleotide sequences, were matched to correct batch-related cross-sample contamination. The public reads were quality trimmed at Q25 with fastp and then assembled into clones with MiXCR by TCRdb, keeping productive beta chains. Each entry is one CDR3 protein sequence, shown with its most common DNA and genes. These V and J calls are TCRdb output, not the study's own analysis. The sample data list approximately 630,000 distinct CDR3 sequences, and over 45% of these were observed just once. The biggest ten clones account for around 10% of the sample.

As to this clonotype: Its specific antigen is unknown. Base quality data are lacking; no much larger clone is found one base away.

Sequencing was done on a sample of blood. The V and J segments used are TRBV20-1 and TRBJ2-5, with the D gene uncertain. The TCR sequence derives from a girl aged 2-10 years with multiple sclerosis. Read as DNA, the sequence is TGCAGTGCTAGATGGAGAGGAGAGACCCAGTACTTC. This gives the protein CSARWRGETQYF.